Included here is one T cell receptor beta chain sequence, with context. The entry originates in a study of ipilimumab plus nivolumab after autologous stem cell transplantation. This CDR3 is 18 amino acids long. Some clones are missing from TCRdb's copy, which holds only in-frame ones; the method was immunoSEQ multiplex PCR. The data hold 43,000 or so clones, with roughly 90% observed a single time. Ipilimumab, 1 mg/kg, started 14 to 28 days after autologous transplant. Through week 26, nivolumab 3 mg/kg IV was given weeks 1, 4, 7, 10, then biweekly. This specimen consisted of PBMCs, obtained in a trial of ipilimumab plus nivolumab as post-transplant consolidation. The rearrangement links TRBV21-1 to TRBJ1-4; the D call in the table, TRBD1, was not verified against the DNA. TRBV21-1 is flagged as a pseudogene. The TCR sequence derives from a male donor with multiple myeloma. CDR3 region: CASSTKKGTAGGPEKLFF. DNA of the CDR3: TGTGCCAGCAGCACTAAAAAGGGGACGGCAGGGGGACCGGAGAAACTGTTTTTT.